The rows below give T cell receptor beta chains drawn from one sample of a study of radiation and T cells in renal cell carcinoma. Clones were sequenced by immunoSEQ multiplex PCR, and TCRdb holds only the in-frame ones, with some missing. The table lists some 150,000 clones, 75% to 90% of them singletons. Sequenced here: blood, sampled from a patient whose treatment included radiotherapy and nephrectomy. These receptors were taken from a woman aged 45-60 years with renal cell carcinoma. CDR3s include the opening cysteine and the closing phenylalanine or tryptophan. The order of the fields is J gene, V gene, D gene, clone size, CDR3 DNA, CDR3 protein. The D gene is left open where the match is weak. Clone size is stated in some rows and not others, as once, few, many or a class when expanded.

>TRBJ1-5|TRBV19|TRBD1|-
TGTGCCAGTAGTATTAAGGGGGGACAGGGCGTCAATCAGCCCCAGCATTTT
CASSIKGGQGVNQPQHF
>TRBJ1-4|TRBV19|TRBD1|-
TGTGCCAGTAGTTTTTGGACAGGTGTTAATGAAAAACTGTTTTTT
CASSFWTGVNEKLFF
>TRBJ2-3|TRBV5-1|TRBD2|-
TGCGCCAGCAGCAAGAATCCGGGACTAGGCACAGATACGCAGTATTTT
CASSKNPGLGTDTQYF
>TRBJ1-5|TRBV27|-|-
TGTGCCAGCAGTTTGCGGGAACGTCAGCCCCAGCATTTT
CASSLRERQPQHF
>TRBJ2-5|TRBV7-8|-|-
TGTGCCAGCAGGGCCGGGACTTCCTCCCAAGAGACCCAGTACTTC
CASRAGTSSQETQYF
>TRBJ1-1|TRBV6-4|TRBD1|few
TGTGCCAGCAGTGACACCGACAGGGGAGGAAGGTCTGAAGCTTTCTTT
CASSDTDRGGRSEAFF
>TRBJ1-2|TRBV27|-|-
TGTGCCAGCAGTTTTAGGGGATCCCATGGCTACACCTTC
CASSFRGSHGYTF
>TRBJ2-1|TRBV5-1|TRBD1|once
TGCGCCAGCAGCTTCAGGACAGGGGGCAACAATGAGCAGTTCTTC
CASSFRTGGNNEQFF
>TRBJ2-3|TRBV7-8|-|-
TGTGCCAGCAGCTTGGTCAGACCAACCACAGATACGCAGTATTTT
CASSLVRPTTDTQYF
>TRBJ1-5|TRBV19|TRBD1|-
TGTGCCAGCCACTGGGGACAGGGACCAAGTAGCAATCAGCCCCAGCATTTT
CASHWGQGPSSNQPQHF
>TRBJ2-1|TRBV9|-|-
TGTGCCAGCAGCCCCTCTAGCGACAATGAGCAGTTCTTC
CASSPSSDNEQFF
>TRBJ1-1|TRBV11-2|TRBD1|-
TGTGCCAGCTACAATAACCGGGACAGTGATGAAGCTTTCTTT
CASYNNRDSDEAFF
>TRBJ2-7|TRBV5-5|-|-
TGTGCCAGCAGCTTACGGCAGGGGGAGGAGGGCTACGAGCAGTACTTC
CASSLRQGEEGYEQYF
>TRBJ1-6|TRBV7-9|TRBD1|-
TGTGCCAGCAGAGGGGACAGGGGTAATTCACCCCTCCACTTT
CASRGDRGNSPLHF
>TRBJ1-4|TRBV15|TRBD1|-
TGTGCCACCAGCCCACGGACAGGGCCTAATGAAAAACTGTTTTTT
CATSPRTGPNEKLFF
>TRBJ2-5|TRBV6-6|-|-
TGTGCCAGCAGCCTCAGGGTCCAAGAGACCCAGTACTTC
CASSLRVQETQYF
>TRBJ2-5|TRBV6-1|-|once
TGTGCCAGCAGTGAAAAGGCCCAAGGGACCCAGTACTTC
CASSEKAQGTQYF
>TRBJ2-7|TRBV28|-|-
TGTGCCAGCAGGTCCGCGGACAGTCCAGGGTATCGTGGAGACTTC
CASRSADSPGYRGDF
>TRBJ2-3|TRBV14|-|-
TGTGCCAGCAGCCAAGAACTGACAACAAACACAGATACGCAGTATTTT
CASSQELTTNTDTQYF
>TRBJ2-7|TRBV9|TRBD2|-
TGTGCCAGCAGCGTAGACCCTCCGACTAGCGGGAGGACCTACGAGCAGTACTTC
CASSVDPPTSGRTYEQYF
>TRBJ1-5|TRBV7-8|-|-
TGTGCCAGCAGCCGGGGTAACAATCAGCCCCAGCATTTT
CASSRGNNQPQHF
>TRBJ1-3|TRBV4-3|-|-
TGCGCCAGCAGCCAAGATAGAACACCCACAGGTTACTCTGGAAACACCATATATTTT
CASSQDRTPTGYSGNTIYF
>TRBJ1-1|TRBV19|TRBD1|few
TGTGCCGCACAGGGGGCTCTAGCCGTGAACACTGAAGCTTTCTTT
CAAQGALAVNTEAFF
>TRBJ1-1|TRBV4-3|-|-
TGCGCCAGCAGCCAAGATGAGGGAGAGAACACTGAAGCTTTCTTT
CASSQDEGENTEAFF